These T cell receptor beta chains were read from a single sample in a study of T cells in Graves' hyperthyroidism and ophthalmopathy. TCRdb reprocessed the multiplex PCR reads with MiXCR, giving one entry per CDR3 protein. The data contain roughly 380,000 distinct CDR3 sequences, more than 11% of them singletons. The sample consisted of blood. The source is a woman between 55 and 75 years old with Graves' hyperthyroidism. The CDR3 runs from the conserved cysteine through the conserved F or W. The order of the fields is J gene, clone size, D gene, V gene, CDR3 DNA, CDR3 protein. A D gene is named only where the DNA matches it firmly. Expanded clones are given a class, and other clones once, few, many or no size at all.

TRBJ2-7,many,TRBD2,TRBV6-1,TGTGCCAGCAGTCCCGGACTAGCGAGCTACGAGCAGTACTTC,CASSPGLASYEQYF
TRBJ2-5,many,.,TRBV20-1,TGCAGTGCTAGAGAGCTTCGGGAGACCCAGTACTTC,CSARELRETQYF
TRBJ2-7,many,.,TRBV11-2,TGTGCCAGCAGCTATTCCTCAGGGATCTCCTACGAGCAGTACTTC,CASSYSSGISYEQYF
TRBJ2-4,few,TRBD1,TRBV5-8,TGTGCCAGCAGAAATGGACAGGTGCTAGGGTACATTCAGTACTTC,CASRNGQVLGYIQYF
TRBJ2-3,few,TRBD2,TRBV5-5,TGTGCCAGCAGCCGTGCGACTAGCGGGGGCACAGATACGCAGTATTTT,CASSRATSGGTDTQYF
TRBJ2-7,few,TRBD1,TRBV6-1,TGTGCCAGCAGTGGGGGACAGGAGGAGCAGTACTTC,CASSGGQEEQYF
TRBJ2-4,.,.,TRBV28,TGTGCCAGCAGTCCGGGGACATCAGCCAAAAACATTCAGTACTTC,CASSPGTSAKNIQYF
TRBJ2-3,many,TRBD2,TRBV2,TGTGCCAGCAGTAGACTAGCGGGAGTTACTAGCACAGATACGCAGTATTTT,CASSRLAGVTSTDTQYF
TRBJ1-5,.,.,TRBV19,TGTGCCACCAGCCCGGGCGTGGGATATAGCAATCAGCCCCAGCATTTT,CATSPGVGYSNQPQHF
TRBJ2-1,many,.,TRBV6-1,TGTGCCATCCCAGGGGGAATAAACGGGAGGGGGTCTTACAATGAGCAGTTCTTC,CAIPGGINGRGSYNEQFF
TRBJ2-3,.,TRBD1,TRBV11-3,TGTGCCAGCAGCTTACGCGTGGGACAGGGTTCAGATACGCAGTATTTT,CASSLRVGQGSDTQYF
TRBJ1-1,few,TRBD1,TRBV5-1,TGCGCCAGCAGCTCACAGGGGACGATTGAAGCTTTCTTT,CASSSQGTIEAFF
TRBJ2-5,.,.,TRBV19,TGTGCCAGTCGCGATCCGGGGCAAGAGACCCAGTACTTC,CASRDPGQETQYF
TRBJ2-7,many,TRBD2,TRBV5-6,TGTGCCAGCAGCCGTCCGAGACTAGCGGGATCCTACGAGCAGTACTTC,CASSRPRLAGSYEQYF
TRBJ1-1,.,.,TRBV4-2,TGTGCCAGCAGCCAAGATTTTAGTCTCACTGAAGCTTTCTTT,CASSQDFSLTEAFF
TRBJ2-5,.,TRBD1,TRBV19,TGTGCCAGTAGTACCGGGACAGGGGGTGAGACCCAGTACTTC,CASSTGTGGETQYF
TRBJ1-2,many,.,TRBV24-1,TGTGCCACCAGTGATCCGGGAAGGGATGGCTACACCTTC,CATSDPGRDGYTF
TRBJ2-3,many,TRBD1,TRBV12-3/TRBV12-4,TGTGCCAGCAGACCTGGACAGGGGACGGGAGATACGCAGTATTTT,CASRPGQGTGDTQYF
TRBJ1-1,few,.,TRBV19,TGTGCCAGTAGTGGCACGCCGCTTTCGGCTGAAGCTTTCTTT,CASSGTPLSAEAFF
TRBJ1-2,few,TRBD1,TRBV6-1,TGTGCCAGCATCGGACAGGGGGCCAATGGCTACACCTTC,CASIGQGANGYTF
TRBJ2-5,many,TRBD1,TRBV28,TGTGCCAGCAGTTTAATAACAGGGGGTCGGAAGGAGACCCAGTACTTC,CASSLITGGRKETQYF
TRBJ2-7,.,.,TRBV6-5,TGTGCCAGCAGTTACTCGAGACAGTGGGACGAGCAGTACTTC,CASSYSRQWDEQYF
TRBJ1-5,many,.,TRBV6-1,TGTGCCAGCAGTGACTTGCGGGGGATTGGCAATCAGCCCCAGCATTTT,CASSDLRGIGNQPQHF
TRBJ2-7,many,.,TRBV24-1,TGTGCCACCAGTGACGGACAGTACGAGCAGTACTTC,CATSDGQYEQYF
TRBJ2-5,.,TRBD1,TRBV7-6,TGTGCCAGCAGCTTCGAGACAGGGATAAGAGAGACCCAGTACTTC,CASSFETGIRETQYF
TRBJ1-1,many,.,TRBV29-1,TGCAGCGGTATAAGAGGGAGCATGAACACTGAAGCTTTCTTT,CSGIRGSMNTEAFF
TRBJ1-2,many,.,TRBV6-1,.,CASSSSGRAYGYTF
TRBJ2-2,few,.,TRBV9,TGTGCCAGCAGCGAGGGCCCCACCGGGGAGCTGTTTTTT,CASSEGPTGELFF
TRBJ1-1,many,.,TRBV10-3,TGTGCCATCAGTGGTAGGGGCACTGAAGCTTTCTTT,CAISGRGTEAFF
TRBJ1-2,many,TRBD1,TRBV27,TGTGCCAGCAGTTGGGGACAGGGGGTTGGTGGCTACACCTTC,CASSWGQGVGGYTF
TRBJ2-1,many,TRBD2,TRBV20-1,TGCAGTGCTAGAACTATACGAGCGGGGGACTACAATGAGCAGTTCTTC,CSARTIRAGDYNEQFF
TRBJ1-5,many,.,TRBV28,TGTGCCAGCAGTTCGGCAGGTTGGGTGGTTGGCAATCAGCCCCAGCATTTT,CASSSAGWVVGNQPQHF
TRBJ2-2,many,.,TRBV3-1,TGTGCCAGCAGCCAACGACCGACCGGGGAGCTGTTTTTT,CASSQRPTGELFF
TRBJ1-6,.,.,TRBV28,TGTGCCAGCAGTTTATTGCAGTTTAGCTCCTATAATTCACCCCTCCACTTT,CASSLLQFSSYNSPLHF
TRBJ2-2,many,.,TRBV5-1,TGCGCCAGCGAACGCGGGGGCCTGGGTCCCGGGGAGCTGTTTTTT,CASERGGLGPGELFF
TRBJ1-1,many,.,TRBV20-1,TGCAGTGCTAGAGAGGAGGAGAACACTGAAGCTTTCTTT,CSAREEENTEAFF
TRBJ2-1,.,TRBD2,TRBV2,TGTGCCAGCGGGGAGGGTGGCAATGAGCAGTTCTTC,CASGEGGNEQFF
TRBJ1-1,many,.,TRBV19,TGTGCCAGTAGATCTTCTGGACGGACGAACACTGAAGCTTTCTTT,CASRSSGRTNTEAFF
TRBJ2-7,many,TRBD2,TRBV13,TGTGCCAGCAGCTTTAGCGGGAGGGCCGCGTGGGAGCAGTACTTC,CASSFSGRAAWEQYF
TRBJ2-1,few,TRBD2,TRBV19,TGTGCCAGTTCTAGCGGGAAAAGGAATGAGCAGTTCTTC,CASSSGKRNEQFF